This T cell receptor (beta chain) was sequenced in a study of human T cells and chemical hapten exposure. Findings of the study overall: Significantly greater numbers of large CDR3 similarity clusters came from expanded TCRs than from controls.

TCRdb fed the RACE reads into MiXCR, producing one record per CDR3 protein. This repertoire shows 80,000 to 95,000 distinct CDR3 sequences, 8% to 13% found once; its top ten account for roughly 2.3%. This clonotype was counted only a few times. Its cognate antigen is unknown. Time point noted: patch test 2, 6 weeks after DPC sensitization. Treatment specified: therapeutic diphenylcyclopropenone sensitization with weekly scalp DPC. Per the germline V gene, CDR1 is KGHSH and CDR2 is LQKENI. The junction had 8 bases not matched to a gene; V was cut back by 0 bases and J by 2 bases. The CDR3 has 17 residues.

This chain uses TRBV18 with TRBJ2-7, with TRBD2 matching 9 bases. The receptor was derived from a man aged 35 to 55 with alopecia areata. Some clones in this sample may be carry-over from other donors' samples. Specimen: whole blood, collected in connection with sensitization to the hapten diphenylcyclopropenone (DPC). CDR3 DNA: TGTGCCAGCTCACCACCCCCTGGGCGGGAGGGGACCTACGAGCAGTACTTC. It encodes CASSPPPGREGTYEQYF.